This T cell receptor beta chain is drawn from a study of CD8+ T cells in alopecia areata. Germline values: CDR1 SGHNT, CDR2 YYREEE (reference sequence). The V gene end was trimmed by 5 bases and the J gene end by 6 bases; junction bases not matched to a gene: 10. This CDR3 has 14 amino acids. Specified treatment: oral pan-JAK inhibitor, 5-10 mg twice daily. Both peripheral blood and punch biopsies of lesional scalp skin were obtained from patients who had alopecia areata. RNA extraction and reverse transcription yielded cDNA as sequencing template. This table comes from immunoSEQ multiplex PCR, and its TCRdb copy is limited to in-frame clones, with some not included. The sample contains approximately 6,900 clones, nearly 70% of which appear only once.

The source of this sequence is a human donor with alopecia areata. The sequencing here drew on skin, taken at week 4, from a patient treated with tofacitinib. The rearrangement links TRBV5-4 to TRBJ2-7; 8 nucleotides agree with TRBD2. CDR3 nucleotides: TGTGCCAGCAGTTATAGCGGGAAAGGGGGCGAGCAGTACTTC. Its protein product is CASSYSGKGGEQYF.